This is a list of T cell receptor beta chains from one sample in a study of response to subunit inactivated influenza vaccine. TCRdb recomputed calls from the RT-PCR reads with MiXCR, one row per CDR3 protein. The sample lists about 500,000 distinct CDR3 sequences; around 7.7% were seen once. The sequencing used PBMCs from blood, collected less than 25 months after vaccination. These receptors all come from a man between 50 and 69 years old who received an inactivated influenza vaccine. CDR3s include the opening cysteine and the closing phenylalanine or tryptophan. The D gene is left open where the match is weak. Expanded clones are given a class, and other clones once, few, many or no size at all.

few	NA	TRBV7-2	TRBJ2-7	TGTGCCAGCAGCTTAGATAGGGCCGAGCAGTACTTC	CASSLDRAEQYF
many	NA	TRBV2	TRBJ2-3	TGTGCCAGCAACCGGGGGACAGATACGCAGTATTTT	CASNRGTDTQYF
many	TRBD1	TRBV11-2	TRBJ1-2	TGTGCCAGCAGCTTTAGTCCCTACAGGGGGCGACTCAACTATGGCTACACCTTC	CASSFSPYRGRLNYGYTF
few	NA	TRBV4-3	TRBJ1-6	TGCGCCAGCAGCCAAGAAGGGCGGATTAATTCACCCCTCCACTTT	CASSQEGRINSPLHF
many	NA	TRBV12-3/TRBV12-4	TRBJ2-7	TGTGCCAGCAGTTTTACCCCGGGAACGGGAGCCGAGCAGTACTTC	CASSFTPGTGAEQYF
many	NA	TRBV11-2	TRBJ2-7	TGTGCCAGCACCAGAGGTGGAGGGCAGTACTTC	CASTRGGGQYF
NA	NA	TRBV4-3	TRBJ1-1	TGCGCCAGCAGCCAAGTACGAGGGGACACTGAAGCTTTCTTT	CASSQVRGDTEAFF
few	TRBD1	TRBV29-1	TRBJ2-3	TGCAGCGTCACCACGACAGGGGGCCTAGATACGCAGTATTTT	CSVTTTGGLDTQYF
NA	NA	TRBV28	TRBJ1-2	TGTGCCAGCAGTTTAGATTTTGAAAGGGACTTC	CASSLDFERDF
few	NA	TRBV7-2	TRBJ1-4	TGTGCCAGCAGCGTAAAAGGCAGAACAACTAATGAAAAACTGTTTTTT	CASSVKGRTTNEKLFF
few	NA	TRBV5-1	TRBJ2-3	TGCGCCAGCAGTTCGGTGGCGTCAGATACGCAGTATTTT	CASSSVASDTQYF
few	NA	TRBV7-2	TRBJ1-1	TGTGCCAGCAGCTTAGTAGGAGGAGGGAGGAACACTGAAGCTTTCTTT	CASSLVGGGRNTEAFF
few	NA	TRBV9	TRBJ1-2	TGTGCCAGCAGCGTAGGGAAGGGCCCCATGGGAGGCTACACCTTC	CASSVGKGPMGGYTF
many	NA	TRBV7-2	TRBJ2-7	TGTGCCAGCAGACGACAGGCGACCTACGAGCAGTACTTC	CASRRQATYEQYF
few	NA	TRBV12-3/TRBV12-4	TRBJ2-3	TGTGCCAGCACCCTGCAAGAGGGCAGTGGTACGCAGTATTTT	CASTLQEGSGTQYF
NA	NA	TRBV20-1	TRBJ2-3	TGCAGTGCTAGAGATGTGTCGGGCGAAGCAGGGGGGACGTTCCCAGATACGCAGTATTTT	CSARDVSGEAGGTFPDTQYF
few	TRBD2	TRBV4-3	TRBJ2-3	TGCGCCAGCAGCCATCAGCGGGGACCAGGGGATACGCAGTATTTT	CASSHQRGPGDTQYF
NA	NA	TRBV5-1	TRBJ2-2	TGCGCCAGCAGCTTGGCCGTCGGCGCCGGGGAGCTGTTTTTT	CASSLAVGAGELFF
few	TRBD2	TRBV6-1	TRBJ2-5	TGTGCCAGCAGGGGACCGGGACTAGCGACGCAAGAGACCCAGTACTTC	CASRGPGLATQETQYF
few	NA	TRBV5-1	TRBJ2-2	TGCGCCAGCAGCCCCGGGACGAGTCCCACCGGGGAGCTGTTTTTT	CASSPGTSPTGELFF
few	TRBD2	TRBV4-2	TRBJ2-1	TGTGCCAGCAGACTACGGGGGGGCACCTCCTACAATGAGCAGTTCTTC	CASRLRGGTSYNEQFF
NA	NA	TRBV20-1	TRBJ1-3	TGCAGTGCTAGGGGGGTCACCTTGCGCGATAGAAACACCATATATTTT	CSARGVTLRDRNTIYF
many	TRBD2	TRBV20-1	TRBJ2-1	TGCAGTGTCCAAGTGCTAGCGGGGGACTACAATGAGCAGTTCTTC	CSVQVLAGDYNEQFF
few	TRBD1	TRBV10-3	TRBJ1-3	TGTGCCATCAAAACCTGGGACAGCTATAATTCCTCTGGAAACACCATATATTTT	CAIKTWDSYNSSGNTIYF
many	NA	TRBV29-1	TRBJ2-5	TGCAGCGGCAGGGCGTACCAAGAGACCCAGTACTTC	CSGRAYQETQYF